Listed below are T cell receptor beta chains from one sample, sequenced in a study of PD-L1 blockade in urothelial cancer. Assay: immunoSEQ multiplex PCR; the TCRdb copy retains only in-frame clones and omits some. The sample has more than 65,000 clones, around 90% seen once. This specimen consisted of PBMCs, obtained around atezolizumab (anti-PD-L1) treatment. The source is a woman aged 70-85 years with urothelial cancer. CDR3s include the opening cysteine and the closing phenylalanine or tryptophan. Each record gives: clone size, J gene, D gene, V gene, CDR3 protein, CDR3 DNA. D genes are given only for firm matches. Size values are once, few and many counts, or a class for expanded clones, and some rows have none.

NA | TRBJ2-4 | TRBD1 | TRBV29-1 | CSVASTGGSNIQYF | TGCAGCGTAGCCTCGACAGGGGGATCCAACATTCAGTACTTC
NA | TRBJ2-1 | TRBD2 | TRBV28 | CASSRGESFVNEQFF | TGTGCCAGCAGCCGGGGGGAGAGCTTTGTCAATGAGCAGTTCTTC
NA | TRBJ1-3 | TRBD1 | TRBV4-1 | CASSPYRQGADTIYF | TGCGCCAGCAGCCCGTACCGACAGGGGGCGGACACCATATATTTT
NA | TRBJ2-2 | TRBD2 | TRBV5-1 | CASSLAGANTGELFF | TGCGCCAGCAGCCTAGCGGGGGCCAACACCGGGGAGCTGTTTTTT
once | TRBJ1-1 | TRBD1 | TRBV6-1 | CASSERGPEAFF | TGTGCCAGCAGTGAAAGGGGGCCTGAAGCTTTCTTT
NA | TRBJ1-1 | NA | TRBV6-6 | CASSPRENTEAFF | TGTGCCAGCAGCCCTCGGGAGAACACTGAAGCTTTCTTT
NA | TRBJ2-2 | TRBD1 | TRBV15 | CATSGMTGSTGELFF | TGTGCCACCAGCGGAATGACAGGGAGCACCGGGGAGCTGTTTTTT
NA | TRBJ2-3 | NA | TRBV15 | CATSSPILMGQAASTDTQYF | TGTGCCACCAGCAGCCCTATTCTTATGGGTCAGGCCGCTAGCACAGATACGCAGTATTTT
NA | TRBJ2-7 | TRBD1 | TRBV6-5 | CASSQGDVAYEQYF | TGTGCCAGCAGTCAGGGGGATGTGGCCTACGAGCAGTACTTC
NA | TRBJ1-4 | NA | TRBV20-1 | CSAEQGRKLFF | TGCAGTGCAGAGCAGGGGCGAAAACTGTTTTTT
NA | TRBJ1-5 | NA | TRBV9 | CASSVTGGEPQHF | TGTGCCAGCAGCGTGACCGGGGGGGAGCCCCAGCATTTT
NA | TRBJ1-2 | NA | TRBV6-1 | CASSEEGRGGYGYTF | TGTGCCAGCAGTGAGGAGGGGAGGGGGGGCTATGGCTACACCTTC
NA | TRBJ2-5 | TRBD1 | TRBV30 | CAWSPLDRVRETQYF | TGTGCCTGGAGTCCGCTCGACAGGGTCAGAGAGACCCAGTACTTC
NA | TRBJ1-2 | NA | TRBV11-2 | CASSGGTYGYTF | TGTGCCAGCAGCGGAGGTACCTATGGCTACACCTTC
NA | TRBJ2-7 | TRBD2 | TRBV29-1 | CSVSPGLSSYEQYF | TGCAGCGTGAGTCCGGGACTAAGCTCCTACGAGCAGTACTTC
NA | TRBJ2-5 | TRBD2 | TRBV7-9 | CASTGGGRETQYF | TGTGCCAGCACGGGAGGAGGGAGAGAGACCCAGTACTTC
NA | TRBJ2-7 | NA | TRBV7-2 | CASSLGFGAYEQYF | TGTGCCAGCAGCTTAGGTTTCGGAGCCTACGAGCAGTACTTC
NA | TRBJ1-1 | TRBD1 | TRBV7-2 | CASSLRTGTHTEAFF | TGTGCCAGCAGCCTCCGGACAGGGACGCACACTGAAGCTTTCTTT
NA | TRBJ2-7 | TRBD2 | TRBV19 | CASSNTGTRGYEQYF | TGTGCCAGTAGTAATACCGGGACTAGGGGCTACGAGCAGTACTTC
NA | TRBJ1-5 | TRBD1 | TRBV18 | CASSPRDSNQPQHF | TGTGCCAGCTCACCCCGGGACAGTAATCAGCCCCAGCATTTT
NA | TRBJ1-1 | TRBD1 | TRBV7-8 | CASSIGTGWDHTEAFF | TGTGCCAGCAGCATCGGGACAGGGTGGGATCACACTGAAGCTTTCTTT
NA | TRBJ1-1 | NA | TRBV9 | CASSVAGNTEAFF | TGTGCCAGCAGCGTAGCAGGAAACACTGAAGCTTTCTTT
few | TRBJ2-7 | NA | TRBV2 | CASSSGGRSYEQYF | TGTGCCAGCAGTTCGGGGGGCCGCTCCTACGAGCAGTACTTC
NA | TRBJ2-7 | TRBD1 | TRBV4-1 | CASSQEPSDTGGAYEQYF | TGCGCCAGCAGCCAAGAACCCTCAGATACAGGGGGTGCGTACGAGCAGTACTTC
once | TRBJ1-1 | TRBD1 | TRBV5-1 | CASSGGQGMTEAFF | TGCGCCAGCAGCGGAGGACAGGGTATGACTGAAGCTTTCTTT
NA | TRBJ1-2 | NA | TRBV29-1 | CSVEGRVRGARGFYGYTF | TGCAGCGTTGAAGGAAGGGTCAGGGGCGCGCGTGGGTTTTATGGCTACACCTTC
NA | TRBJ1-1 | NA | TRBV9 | CASSVATTGTEAFF | TGTGCCAGCAGCGTAGCTACTACGGGAACTGAAGCTTTCTTT
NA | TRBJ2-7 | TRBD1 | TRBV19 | CASSEGAPPGPLDEQYF | TGTGCCAGTAGCGAGGGGGCGCCCCCTGGACCTCTCGACGAGCAGTACTTC
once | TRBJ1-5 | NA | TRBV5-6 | CASSSWAPGGNQPQHF | TGTGCCAGCAGCTCCTGGGCCCCAGGGGGCAATCAGCCCCAGCATTTT
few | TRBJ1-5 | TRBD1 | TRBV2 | CASSQTGVQPQHF | TGTGCCAGCAGCCAGACAGGGGTTCAGCCCCAGCATTTT
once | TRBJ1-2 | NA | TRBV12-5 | CASGLGNPDSSGGYTF | TGTGCTAGTGGTTTGGGCAACCCTGACTCGAGCGGCGGCTACACCTTC
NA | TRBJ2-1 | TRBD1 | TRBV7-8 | CASTLGGGGLYNEQFF | TGTGCCAGCACCCTAGGGGGCGGAGGTCTGTACAATGAGCAGTTCTTC
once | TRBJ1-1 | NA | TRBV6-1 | CASSEFDRLATEAFF | TGTGCCAGCAGTGAATTCGACAGGTTGGCCACTGAAGCTTTCTTT
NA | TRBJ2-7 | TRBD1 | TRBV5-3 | CARSLAVTGGSYEQYF | TGTGCCAGAAGCTTGGCCGTGACAGGGGGTAGTTACGAGCAGTACTTC
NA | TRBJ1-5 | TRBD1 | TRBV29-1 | CSVQGQNNQPQHF | TGCAGCGTTCAGGGACAGAACAATCAGCCCCAGCATTTT
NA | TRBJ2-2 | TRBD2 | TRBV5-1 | CASSPPGLAGTGELFF | TGCGCCAGCAGCCCACCAGGACTAGCGGGGACCGGGGAGCTGTTTTTT
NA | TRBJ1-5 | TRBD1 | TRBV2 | CASSADREDQPQHF | TGTGCCAGCAGTGCGGACAGGGAGGACCAGCCCCAGCATTTT
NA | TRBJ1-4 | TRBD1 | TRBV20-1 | CSRLTGEKLFF | TGCAGCCGATTGACAGGGGAAAAACTGTTTTTT
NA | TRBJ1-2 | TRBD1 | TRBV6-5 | CASSKMDRAVYGYTF | TGTGCCAGCAGTAAAATGGACAGGGCAGTTTATGGCTACACCTTC
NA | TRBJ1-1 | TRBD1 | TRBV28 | CASSLFLGGQTNTEAFF | TGTGCCAGCAGTTTATTTTTAGGGGGACAGACGAACACTGAAGCTTTCTTT